The clone carrying this T cell receptor beta chain was seen a handful of times. The second PCR ran roughly 7 to 12 cycles with a sample-barcoded 5' primer and J-beta primers. The authors tagged each cDNA molecule using a template-switch adaptor with 12 random nucleotides. In TCRdb, the 5' RACE reads were re-called with MiXCR into one record per CDR3 protein. The sample holds over 600,000 distinct CDR3 sequences, roughly 41% seen once. The record originates from a study of blood T cells in healthy people across ages. Study-wide background: About one barcoded TCR beta cDNA was captured per two T cells.

The germline V gene has CDR1 SNHLY and CDR2 FYNNEI. This CDR3 is built from 15 residues. The V and J ends lost 3 bases and 5 bases respectively, with 16 bases between them. This TCR derives from a man older than 75 in good health. Sequencing input: blood. The chain is built from TRBV2 and TRBJ2-5, with D unclear. The DNA of the CDR3 is TGTGCCAGCAGTGACGGCTCCTATCTTACTGAGACCCAGTACTTC. Residues: CASSDGSYLTETQYF. The complete variable domain, with remaining parts taken from reference TRBV2 and TRBJ2-5, reads EPEVTQTPSHQVTQMGQEVILRCVPISNHLYFYWYRQILGQKVEFLVSFYNNEISEKSEIFDDQFSVERPDGSNFTLKIRSTKLEDSAMYFCASSDGSYLTETQYFGPGTRLLVL.